This T cell receptor beta chain was sequenced during a study of blood T cell repertoires in COVID-19. In the study overall: PBMCs, B-cell-depleted T cells, or T cells were the source of the cDNA or gDNA that made up the material.

In the source study's methods: Amplified reference gene primers provided the basis for estimating nucleated cell counts. TCRdb's copy holds only in-frame clones and misses some; the assay was immunoSEQ multiplex PCR. V, J and clone size reflect that table, while D and trimming were determined from the DNA. The table records fewer than 250,000 clones, more than 70% of them present only once. V was shortened by 3 bases and J by 5 bases, with 8 bases between the two germline ends. Germline V lookup: CDR1 SGHDT, CDR2 YYEEEE. The CDR3 is 12 residues long. Followed longitudinally, the Seattle patients had been enrolled during active infection.

The chain recombines TRBV5-6 with TRBJ1-1; possibly TRBD1 for D (6 bases). The material sequenced was peripheral blood. The TCR was taken from a woman over 75 with COVID-19, enrolled during active disease. The CDR3 protein is CASSSGQTEAFF. CDR3 nucleotide sequence: TGTGCCAGCAGCTCCGGACAGACTGAAGCTTTCTTT.